This T cell receptor beta chain emerged from a study of T cell repertoires in cytomegalovirus infection (dated by TCRdb to the late 2010s). With respect to the entire study: Donor HLA type was relevant to the analysis, as public TCR beta signatures indicated carriage of CMV infection together with the matching HLA type. The paper as a whole reports these results and caveats: Carriers of CMV infection plus the relevant HLA type were discriminated by the cumulative frequency of public TCR beta family members in the study cohort and in an independent roughly 370-donor cohort. The ex vivo response was dominated by HLA-C-restricted CMV-specific TCR beta clonotypes, which also provided the single most frequent clonotype in two of eight donors.

Data came from an Illumina HiSeq 1500. TCRdb handled the public reads itself, with Q25 trimming in fastp and clone calling in MiXCR, and kept productive beta chains. Records with the same CDR3 protein are collapsed into one entry carrying the most frequent genes and DNA. Present in this sample are hundreds of thousands of distinct CDR3 sequences, 35% to 40% of which were seen just once. Of the sample, around 3% is held by the ten largest clones. Note on this clonotype: It lacks a known antigen. Per-base qualities were not stored, and no clone one base away is much larger.

Specimen: PBMCs. The sequence came from a human donor in good health (CMV status not recorded). Some clones in this sample may be carry-over from other donors' samples.

The sequenced DNA: TGTGCCAGCAGTACAAGGCTGGAGTCCCCGATATACAATGAGCAGTTCTTC. This yields the protein CASSTRLESPIYNEQFF. The sequence joins TRBV28 to TRBJ2-1; no confident D gene assignment can be made. CDR1 MDHEN and CDR2 SYDVKM were looked up in the germline V gene. V gives up 5 bases and J gives up 4 bases, and the segment between their germline ends measures 21 bases. Spanning cysteine to phenylalanine, the CDR3 consists of 17 amino acids. Just the 51-base CDR3 DNA is kept, in frame starting at base 1.